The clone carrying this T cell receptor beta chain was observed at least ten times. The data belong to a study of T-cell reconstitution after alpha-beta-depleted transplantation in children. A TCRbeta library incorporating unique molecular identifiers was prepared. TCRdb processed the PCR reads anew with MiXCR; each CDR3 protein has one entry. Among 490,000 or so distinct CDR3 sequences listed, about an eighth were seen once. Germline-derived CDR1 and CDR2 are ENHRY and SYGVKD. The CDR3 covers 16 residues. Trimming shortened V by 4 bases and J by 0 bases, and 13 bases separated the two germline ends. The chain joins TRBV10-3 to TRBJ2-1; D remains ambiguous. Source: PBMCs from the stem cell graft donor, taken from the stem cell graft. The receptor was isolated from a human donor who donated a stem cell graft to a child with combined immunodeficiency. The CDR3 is CAISAMTRSSYNEQFF. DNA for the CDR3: TGTGCCATCAGTGCAATGACCAGGAGCTCCTACAATGAGCAGTTCTTC.